The 4 T cell receptor beta chains below all came from one sample that was sequenced in a study of cytomegalovirus exposure and HLA in healthy donors. Using immunoSEQ multiplex PCR, the repertoire was profiled, and TCRdb retains in-frame clones only, with some absent. This table has around 190,000 clones, 85% appearing once. The sample comprised PBMCs. All receptors derive from a man younger than 35 in good health and CMV-seropositive.

The chain recombines TRBV13 with TRBJ2-1; 10 bases are shared with TRBD2. Germline V gives CDR1 PRHDT, CDR2 FYEKMQ (reference sequence). The CDR3 loop spans 23 amino acids. V shed 4 bases, J shed 0 bases, and the junction held 24 bases outside the gene matches. Here the CDR3 DNA reads TGTGCCAGCAGCTCCTTAGACAGGGGCGGACTAGCGGACCCTCAGAGCTCCTACAATGAGCAGTTCTTC. Translation: CASSSLDRGGLADPQSSYNEQFF. The full variable domain, completed using reference TRBV13 and TRBJ2-1, is AAGVIQSPRHLIKEKRETATLKCYPIPRHDTVYWYQQGPGQDPQFLISFYEKMQSDKGSIPDRFSAQQFSDYHSELNMSSLELGDSALYFCASSSLDRGGLADPQSSYNEQFFGPGTRLTVL.

V is TRBV11-2 and J is TRBJ2-7; 7 bases are shared with TRBD2. From germline, CDR1 is SGHAT and CDR2 FQNNGV. This CDR3 has 16 amino acids. With V trimmed by 0 bases and J by 7 bases, 12 bases remained unmatched. The CDR3 loop is CASSLEGGFGYSEQYF. Written as DNA, the CDR3 is TGTGCCAGCAGCTTAGAGGGAGGGTTTGGGTATAGTGAGCAGTACTTC.

The V and J genes are TRBV7-3 and TRBJ1-2; D is unclear. Germline CDR1 SGHTA, CDR2 FQGTGA. There are 15 residues in the CDR3. With 3 bases removed from V and 0 bases from J, the gap between germline ends came to 11 bases. CDR3 in DNA: TGTGCCAGCAGCTTGGGTACTACTGCTAACTATGGCTACACCTTC. It encodes CASSLGTTANYGYTF.

The V call is TRBV11-2, the J call TRBJ2-7; D is possibly TRBD2 (5 bases). CDR1 is SGHAT and CDR2 is FQNNGV in the germline V gene. There are 14 residues in the CDR3. The V end was cut by 3 bases, the J end by 4 bases, with 13 bases between. Here the CDR3 reads CASSFDYSPYEQYF. The CDR3 DNA is TGTGCCAGCAGCTTCGACTACTCGCCATACGAGCAGTACTTC.